Each of the 16 T cell receptor beta chains below was sequenced from the same sample in a study of vaccination and CD4 T cells after COVID-19. These receptors are not linked to any known antigen. The sample's treatment: roughly 10-day PBMC culture with coronavirus spike peptide pools or control peptides (ViraFEST assay). The Oncomine TCR Beta short-read assay sequenced DNA from cultured CD4+ T cells. TCRdb processed the PCR reads anew with MiXCR; each CDR3 protein has one entry. Here the sample spans approximately 24,000 distinct CDR3 sequences, less than 50% being singletons. Material for sequencing was CD4+ T cells from blood, cultured in vitro. All receptors come from a human donor who had recovered from COVID-19.

The chain recombines TRBV7-2 with TRBJ2-3; possibly TRBD1 or TRBD2 for D (6 bases each). The germline V gene encodes CDR1 SGHTA and CDR2 FQGNSA. The V end was cut by 6 bases, the J end by 3 bases, with 16 bases between. This CDR3 spans 15 amino acids. The chain's CDR3 is CASSNRVGRTDTQYF. CDR3 DNA: TGTGCCAGCAGTAACAGGGTAGGGAGGACAGATACGCAGTATTTT.

This clonotype was seen more than once but under ten times. The chain carries TRBV6-1 and TRBJ1-2, with unresolved D. The length of the CDR3 is 14 residues. V was cut by 3 bases and J by 4 bases, with 12 bases left in between. CDR1 MNHNS and CDR2 SASEGT come from the germline V gene. The CDR3 protein is CASSDWRAPYGYTF. The CDR3 region has the DNA TGTGCCAGCAGTGACTGGAGGGCACCCTATGGCTACACCTTC.

As concerns this clonotype: A read error may account for a junction end that differs from germline. The chain couples TRBV6-4 to TRBJ1-5, with no clear D. Germline V gene data show CDR1 as MRHNA and CDR2 as SNTAGT. CDR3 length: 13 residues. The chain's CDR3 is CAISESSDQPQHF. CDR3 DNA: TGTGCCATCAGTGAGTCGTCCGATCAGCCCCAGCATTTT.

This clonotype showed up just once. The chain couples TRBV18 to TRBJ1-1; no reliable D call. V lost 4 bases, J lost 3 bases, and 12 bases lay in between. Germline assignment: CDR1 KGHSH and CDR2 LQKENI. The length of the CDR3 is 14 residues. CDR3 sequence (DNA): TGTGCCAGCTCACGATTCCAGGAAGACACTGAAGCTTTCTTT. Encoded protein: CASSRFQEDTEAFF.

About this clonotype: Germline and junction disagree at one end, which may indicate a read error. The chain combines TRBV7-2 with TRBJ1-3; no reliable D call. Germline loops: CDR1 SGHTA, CDR2 FQGNSA. The length of the CDR3 is 14 residues. The CDR3: CATSRQHSANTIYF. The CDR3 DNA reads TGTGCCACCTCGCGGCAGCACTCTGCAAACACCATATATTTT.

The genes are TRBV27 and TRBJ1-1; tentatively, D is TRBD1 (5 bases). V lost 10 bases and J lost 1, with 25 bases in between. Germline loops: CDR1 MNHEY, CDR2 SMNVEV (reference sequence). The CDR3 loop spans 17 amino acids. The CDR3 coding sequence is TGTGCCACTATCCTCCTGGGGGGGTGGGAAGAGAACACTGAAGCTTTCTTT. Protein product: CATILLGGWEENTEAFF.

The chain couples TRBV7-9 to TRBJ2-3; D is uncertain. V lost 3 bases, J lost 3 bases, and 7 bases lay in between. CDR1 is SEHNR, CDR2 FQNEAQ, per germline (reference sequence). This CDR3 has 13 residues. CDR3: CASSLVPTDTQYF. The CDR3 region has the DNA TGTGCCAGCAGCTTGGTCCCAACAGATACGCAGTATTTT.

V usage is TRBV6-1 and J usage is TRBJ2-5; TRBD2 matches at 12 bases. Germline V gene data show CDR1 as MNHNS and CDR2 as SASEGT. This CDR3 has 18 residues. V shed 6 bases and J 7 bases; nucleotides not matched to a gene: 18. In DNA form, the CDR3 reads TGTGCCAGCAGCCACATGAAAGGACTAGCGGGGATCGTCGGGACCCAGTACTTC. It translates to CASSHMKGLAGIVGTQYF.

The V gene is TRBV7-9, the J gene TRBJ1-2; tentatively, D is TRBD1 (6 bases). The CDR3 loop spans 16 amino acids. V lost 2 bases, J lost 4 bases, and 17 bases lay in between. CDR1 and CDR2 from the germline V gene are SEHNR and FQNEAQ (reference sequence). The CDR3 sequence: CASSLTFTGSGYGYTF. The CDR3 nucleotides are TGTGCCAGCAGCTTAACCTTTACAGGGAGCGGCTATGGCTACACCTTC.

This chain links TRBV19 with TRBJ1-5; a possible D gene is TRBD1 (5 bases). This CDR3 is 13 amino acids long. V dropped 8 bases and J dropped 6 bases, with 14 bases sitting between them. The germline V gene encodes CDR1 LNHDA and CDR2 SQIVND (reference sequence). The CDR3 coding sequence is TGTGCCAGTGCTCAAGGGGTAAGTCAGCCCCAGCATTTT. Protein sequence: CASAQGVSQPQHF.

The V and J genes are TRBV2 and TRBJ1-5; 9 nucleotides agree with TRBD1. Germline lookup yields CDR1 SNHLY and CDR2 FYNNEI. The CDR3 runs 15 residues. The V gene end was trimmed by 1 base and the J gene end by 9 bases; junction bases not matched to a gene: 7. The CDR3 is CASSEVRTGDWPQHF. DNA for the CDR3: TGTGCCAGCAGTGAAGTTAGGACAGGGGATTGGCCCCAGCATTTT.

The chain links TRBV7-9 to TRBJ1-2; TRBD1 matches at 7 bases. Losses at the gene ends were 4 bases for V and 4 bases for J; bases not matched to a gene: 12. Germline-derived CDR1 and CDR2 are SEHNR and FQNEAQ (reference sequence). The CDR3 runs to 16 residues. CDR3 coding DNA: TGTGCCAGCAGCTCCAGGGGGGGCCGTGGGGGCTATGGCTACACCTTC. It specifies CASSSRGGRGGYGYTF.

The rearrangement uses TRBV2 and TRBJ1-1; 8 nucleotides match TRBD1. CDR1 and CDR2 (germline): SNHLY, FYNNEI. This CDR3 comprises 15 residues. The V gene end was trimmed by 6 bases and the J gene end by 6 bases; junction bases not matched to a gene: 12. The CDR3 sequence: CASSLETGALPEAFF. DNA for the CDR3: TGTGCCAGCAGCCTCGAGACAGGGGCCCTCCCTGAAGCTTTCTTT.

This clonotype occurred a few times. The rearrangement uses TRBV20-1 and TRBJ2-7, with TRBD2 matching over 10 bases. CDR1 and CDR2 (germline): DFQATT, SNEGSKA (reference sequence). The CDR3 runs 15 residues. Unmatched junction bases numbered 11, after V lost 5 bases and J lost 4 bases. The CDR3 spells CSASPRPTSGYEQYF. The CDR3 nucleotides are TGCAGTGCTTCCCCCCGGCCGACTAGCGGGTACGAGCAGTACTTC.

This chain links TRBV5-4 with TRBJ2-7; 8 bases fit TRBD2. Trimming took 4 bases from V and 6 from J; bases not matched to a gene: 15. The germline gives CDR1 SGHNT, CDR2 YYREEE (reference sequence). CDR3 length equals 16 residues. The CDR3 loop reads CASSPGGTASQGEQYF. In DNA form, the CDR3 reads TGTGCCAGCAGCCCGGGGGGGACTGCCTCCCAGGGCGAGCAGTACTTC.

This clonotype is termed medium-sized. This sequence joins TRBV7-3 and TRBJ1-1; the D gene is possibly TRBD1 (5 bases). Trimming stripped 4 bases from V and 2 bases from J, with 8 bases between. There are 13 residues in the CDR3. Germline lookup yields CDR1 SGHTA and CDR2 FQGTGA. The CDR3 here is CASSSGVNTEAFF. The CDR3 bases are TGTGCCAGCAGCTCGGGGGTCAACACTGAAGCTTTCTTT.